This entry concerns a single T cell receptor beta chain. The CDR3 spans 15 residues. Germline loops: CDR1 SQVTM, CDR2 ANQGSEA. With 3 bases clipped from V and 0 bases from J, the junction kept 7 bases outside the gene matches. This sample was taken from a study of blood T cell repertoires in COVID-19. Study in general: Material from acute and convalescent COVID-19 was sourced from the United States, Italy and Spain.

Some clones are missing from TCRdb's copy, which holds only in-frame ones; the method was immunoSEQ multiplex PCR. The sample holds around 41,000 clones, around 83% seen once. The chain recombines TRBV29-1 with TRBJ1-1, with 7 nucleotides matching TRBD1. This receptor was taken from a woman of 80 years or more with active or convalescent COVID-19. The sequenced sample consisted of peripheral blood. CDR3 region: CSVEEGGVLNTEAFF. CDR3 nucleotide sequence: TGCAGCGTTGAGGAAGGGGGCGTTCTGAACACTGAAGCTTTCTTT.